A selection of T cell receptor beta chains follows, all from one sample in a study of blood T cell repertoires in COVID-19. Profiled with immunoSEQ multiplex PCR; TCRdb holds only in-frame clones, not every one. This repertoire shows roughly 190,000 clones, 75% to 85% found once; its top ten account for roughly 17%. The sample was PBMCs or T cells enriched from blood (not recorded which). The source of these receptors is a woman in her 50s with acute COVID-19. The CDR3 runs from the conserved cysteine through the conserved F or W. A D gene is named only where the DNA matches it firmly. Rows give clone size only sometimes, using once, few, many, or a class for an expanded clone.

clone size	D gene	V gene	J gene	CDR3 protein	CDR3 DNA
.	.	TRBV5-4	TRBJ2-5	CASSLMEGQETQYF	TGTGCCAGCAGCTTGATGGAGGGCCAAGAGACCCAGTACTTC
.	TRBD2	TRBV7-2	TRBJ2-3	CASSRPAAGFKDTQYF	TGTGCCAGCAGCCGCCCGGCAGCGGGATTTAAAGATACGCAGTATTTT
.	.	TRBV28	TRBJ2-2	CASRTGGTGELFF	TGTGCCAGCAGGACCGGGGGCACCGGGGAGCTGTTTTTT
.	TRBD1	TRBV6-2/TRBV6-3	TRBJ1-2	CASSYLGVGTVSGYTF	TGTGCCAGCAGTTATCTTGGTGTGGGGACAGTGAGTGGCTACACCTTC
once	TRBD1	TRBV29-1	TRBJ2-1	CSVEAGTGNYNEQFF	TGCAGCGTCGAAGCCGGGACAGGGAATTACAATGAGCAGTTCTTC
few	.	TRBV6-5	TRBJ2-3	CASNPDREGYTQYF	TGTGCCAGCAACCCGGACAGGGAGGGTTATACGCAGTATTTT
.	.	TRBV18	TRBJ1-1	CASSATDNTEAFF	TGTGCCAGCTCAGCGACAGATAACACTGAAGCTTTCTTT
once	.	TRBV5-1	TRBJ1-6	CASSLPGTNNSPLHF	TGCGCCAGCAGCTTGCCAGGGACTAATAATTCACCCCTCCACTTT
once	.	TRBV7-6	TRBJ2-5	CASSASLGLAGRLETQYF	TGTGCCAGCAGCGCATCTCTTGGACTGGCGGGCCGTTTGGAGACCCAGTACTTC
once	TRBD1	TRBV25-1	TRBJ1-3	CASSGTGLRTIYF	TGTGCCAGCAGTGGGACAGGGCTTAGAACCATATATTTT
.	.	TRBV5-1	TRBJ1-2	CASSLAGRGSYGYTF	TGCGCCAGCAGCTTGGCGGGGAGGGGTAGCTATGGCTACACCTTC
.	.	TRBV3-1/TRBV3-2	TRBJ1-5	CASSRGQSNQPQHF	TGTGCCAGCAGTCGTGGACAGAGCAATCAGCCCCAGCATTTT
once	.	TRBV7-6	TRBJ2-1	CASSPRQGLYNEQFF	TGTGCCAGCAGCCCCCGACAGGGACTCTACAATGAGCAGTTCTTC
.	.	TRBV4-2	TRBJ1-2	CASAPGTANGYTF	TGTGCCAGCGCCCCCGGGACTGCGAACGGCTACACCTTC
.	TRBD1	TRBV13	TRBJ2-5	CASSPDRVETQYF	TGTGCCAGCAGCCCCGACAGGGTAGAGACCCAGTACTTC
.	TRBD2	TRBV7-9	TRBJ2-1	CASSYRTSGSNEQFF	TGTGCCAGCAGCTACCGGACTAGCGGCAGCAATGAGCAGTTCTTC
.	.	TRBV7-6	TRBJ1-2	CASSPGGEGYGYTF	TGTGCCAGCAGCCCCGGAGGGGAGGGCTATGGCTACACCTTC
.	.	TRBV2	TRBJ1-5	CASSPTTDNQPQHF	TGTGCCAGCAGTCCCACGACAGATAATCAGCCCCAGCATTTT
once	TRBD1	TRBV5-1	TRBJ2-2	CASSITTGVTTGELFF	TGCGCCAGCAGCATAACCACAGGGGTCACCACCGGGGAGCTGTTTTTT
.	.	TRBV19	TRBJ2-6	CASSWGRVSGANVLTF	TGTGCCAGTAGTTGGGGCAGGGTAAGCGGGGCCAACGTCCTGACTTTC
.	.	TRBV6-1	TRBJ1-2	CASSEGSRGINYGYTF	TGTGCCAGCAGTGAAGGGTCCCGGGGGATTAACTATGGCTACACCTTC
.	.	TRBV28	TRBJ1-2	CASSPPHRYGYTF	TGTGCCAGCAGTCCCCCTCACCGGTATGGCTACACCTTC
.	TRBD2	TRBV2	TRBJ2-5	CASSGGGLKETQYF	TGTGCCAGCAGTGGCGGGGGACTAAAAGAGACCCAGTACTTC
.	TRBD1	TRBV16	TRBJ2-5	CASSHRGTGLVETQYF	TGTGCCAGCAGCCATCGGGGGACAGGGCTGGTTGAGACCCAGTACTTC
.	TRBD1	TRBV19	TRBJ1-6	CASSIKDRGNSPLHF	TGTGCCAGTAGTATTAAGGACAGGGGTAATTCACCCCTCCACTTT
.	.	TRBV18	TRBJ1-5	CASSPAGVGGPQHF	TGTGCCAGCTCACCCGCAGGTGTGGGAGGGCCCCAGCATTTT
few	.	TRBV7-2	TRBJ1-5	CASSFGSNQPQHF	TGTGCCAGCAGCTTCGGTAGCAATCAGCCCCAGCATTTT
.	TRBD2	TRBV29-1	TRBJ2-1	CSAGLADYNEQFF	TGCAGCGCCGGGCTAGCGGACTACAATGAGCAGTTCTTC
.	TRBD2	TRBV9	TRBJ2-1	CASSVDAGGLVREQFF	TGTGCCAGCAGCGTAGATGCGGGGGGGCTCGTTCGAGAGCAGTTCTTC
.	.	TRBV10-3	TRBJ1-2	CAISESGQNYGYTF	TGTGCCATCAGTGAGTCTGGACAGAACTATGGCTACACCTTC
once	.	TRBV6-5	TRBJ2-5	CASSITQETQYF	TGTGCCAGCAGTATAACTCAAGAGACCCAGTACTTC
.	.	TRBV6-5	TRBJ1-4	CASSYSMRQTGEKLFF	TGTGCCAGCAGTTACTCGATGCGGCAGACGGGTGAAAAACTGTTTTTT
.	.	TRBV7-9	TRBJ2-2	CASSPFGAREMFF	TGTGCCAGCAGCCCATTTGGGGCGAGAGAAATGTTTTTT
few	TRBD2	TRBV7-3	TRBJ2-3	CASSSGSTDTQYF	TGTGCCAGCAGTAGCGGGAGCACAGATACGCAGTATTTT
.	TRBD1	TRBV7-9	TRBJ1-2	CASSSRDRTQDYGYTF	TGTGCCAGCAGCTCCCGGGACAGGACGCAAGACTATGGCTACACCTTC
.	.	TRBV18	TRBJ1-4	CASSPGNPNEKLFF	TGTGCCAGCTCACCAGGCAATCCCAATGAAAAACTGTTTTTT
few	.	TRBV6-5	TRBJ1-2	CASSYDDTDYGYTF	TGTGCCAGCAGTTACGACGACACGGACTATGGCTACACCTTC